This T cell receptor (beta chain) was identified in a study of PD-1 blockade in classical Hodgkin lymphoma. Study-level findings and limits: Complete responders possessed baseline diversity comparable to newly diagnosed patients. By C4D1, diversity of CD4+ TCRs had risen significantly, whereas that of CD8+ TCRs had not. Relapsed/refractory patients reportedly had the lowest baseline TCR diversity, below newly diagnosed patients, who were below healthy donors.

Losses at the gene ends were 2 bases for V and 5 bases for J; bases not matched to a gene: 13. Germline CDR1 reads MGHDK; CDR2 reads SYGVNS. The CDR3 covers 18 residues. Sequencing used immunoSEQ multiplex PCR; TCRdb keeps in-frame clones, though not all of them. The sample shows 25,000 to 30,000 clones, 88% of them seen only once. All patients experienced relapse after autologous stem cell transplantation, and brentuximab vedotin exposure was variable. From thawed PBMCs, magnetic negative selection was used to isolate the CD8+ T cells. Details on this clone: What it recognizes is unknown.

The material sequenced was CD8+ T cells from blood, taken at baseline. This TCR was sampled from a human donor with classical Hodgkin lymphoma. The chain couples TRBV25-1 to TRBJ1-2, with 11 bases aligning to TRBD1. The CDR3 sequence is CASSERRTGGGRGYGYTF. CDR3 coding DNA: TGTGCCAGCAGTGAACGCCGGACAGGGGGCGGGAGAGGGTATGGCTACACCTTC.